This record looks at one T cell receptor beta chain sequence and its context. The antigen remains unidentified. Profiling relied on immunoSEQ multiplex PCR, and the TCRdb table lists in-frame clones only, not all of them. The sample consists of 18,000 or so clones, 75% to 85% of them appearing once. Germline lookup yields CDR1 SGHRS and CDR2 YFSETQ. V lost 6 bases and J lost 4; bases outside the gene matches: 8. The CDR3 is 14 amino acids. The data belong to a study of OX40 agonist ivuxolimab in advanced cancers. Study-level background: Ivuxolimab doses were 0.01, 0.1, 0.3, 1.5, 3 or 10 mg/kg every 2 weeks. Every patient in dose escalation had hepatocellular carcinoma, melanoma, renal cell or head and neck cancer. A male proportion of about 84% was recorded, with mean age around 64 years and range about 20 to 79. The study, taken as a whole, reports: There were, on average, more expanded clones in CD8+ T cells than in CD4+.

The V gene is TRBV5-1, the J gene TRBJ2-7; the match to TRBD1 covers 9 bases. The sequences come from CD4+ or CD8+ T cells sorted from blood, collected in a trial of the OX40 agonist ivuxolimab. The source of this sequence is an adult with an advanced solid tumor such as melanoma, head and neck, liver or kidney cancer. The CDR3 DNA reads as TGCGCCAGCACGCAGGTGACAGGGGGTTACGAGCAGTACTTC. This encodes CASTQVTGGYEQYF.